The 13 T cell receptor beta chains below all came from one sample that was sequenced in a study of CD8+ T cells in alopecia areata. It was cDNA, reverse transcribed from extracted RNA, that served as the sequencing template. Profiling relied on immunoSEQ multiplex PCR, and the TCRdb table lists in-frame clones only, not all of them. The sample lists about 110,000 clones; around 59% were seen once. The material sequenced was CD8+ T cells sorted from blood. The source of these receptors is a human donor in good health.

This chain joins TRBV25-1 and TRBJ2-3; TRBD2 agrees at 7 bases. The CDR3 has 16 amino acids. V lost 4 bases and J lost 2; bases outside the gene matches: 9. CDR1 is MGHDK and CDR2 is SYGVNS in the germline V gene. In DNA, the CDR3 is TGTGCCAGCAGTGGCGGGAGCGGGGAGATCACAGATACGCAGTATTTT. Translation gives CASSGGSGEITDTQYF.

V usage is TRBV7-3 and J usage is TRBJ1-3; no definite D call. CDR1 SGHTA and CDR2 FQGTGA come from the germline V gene. V shed 4 bases and J shed 0 bases, with 10 bases lying between them. The CDR3 loop spans 15 amino acids. In DNA, the CDR3 is TGTGCCAGCAGCTCGAATCCGAGCTCTGGAAACACCATATATTTT. This codes for CASSSNPSSGNTIYF.

This clone was detected once. The chain links TRBV13 to TRBJ1-5; 8 bases agree with TRBD1. The germline V gene has CDR1 PRHDT and CDR2 FYEKMQ (reference sequence). The CDR3 covers 14 residues. J gave up 7 bases and V 1 base, and 3 bases lay outside the gene matches. CDR3 DNA sequence: TGTGCCAGCAGCTTAGCAGGGGGCGGGCAGCCCCAGCATTTT. Translating it yields CASSLAGGGQPQHF. The variable domain in full, completed from reference TRBV13 and TRBJ1-5, reads AAGVIQSPRHLIKEKRETATLKCYPIPRHDTVYWYQQGPGQDPQFLISFYEKMQSDKGSIPDRFSAQQFSDYHSELNMSSLELGDSALYFCASSLAGGGQPQHFGDGTRLSIL.

This chain joins TRBV19 and TRBJ1-6; possibly TRBD1 for D (5 bases). The CDR3 length is 14 residues. The V end was cut by 6 bases, the J end by 0 bases, with 6 bases between. Germline CDR1 reads LNHDA; CDR2 reads SQIVND (reference sequence). The CDR3 coding sequence is TGTGCCAGTAGCGACAGCTCCTATAATTCACCCCTCCACTTT. The encoded protein is CASSDSSYNSPLHF. The full variable domain, in which reference TRBV19 and TRBJ1-6 provide the parts outside the CDR3, is DGGITQSPKYLFRKEGQNVTLSCEQNLNHDAMYWYRQDPGQGLRLIYYSQIVNDFQKGDIAEGYSVSREKKESFPLTVTSAQKNPTAFYLCASSDSSYNSPLHFGNGTRLTVT.

This sequence joins TRBV2 and TRBJ1-2, with 9 nucleotides matching TRBD1. Trimming took 6 bases from V and 12 from J; bases not matched to a gene: 11. The germline gives CDR1 SNHLY, CDR2 FYNNEI. CDR3 length equals 13 residues. Here the CDR3 reads CASRPGQGDGHTF. The CDR3 DNA reads as TGTGCCAGCAGACCGGGACAGGGAGACGGCCACACCTTC.

This clone was observed a few times. The chain is built from TRBV4-3 and TRBJ2-1; 9 bases are a match to TRBD2. The germline gives CDR1 LGHNA, CDR2 YSLEER. V was clipped by 0 bases and J by 7 bases; unmatched bases: 10. There are 17 residues in the CDR3. CDR3 sequence: CASSQDPERGDINEQFF. Written as DNA, the CDR3 is TGCGCCAGCAGCCAAGATCCGGAGCGGGGGGATATAAATGAGCAGTTCTTC.

The CDR3: CASTTGVEKLFF. CDR3 bases: TGTGCCAGTACGACAGGCGTTGAAAAACTGTTTTTT. The chain combines TRBV7-6 with TRBJ1-4; D perhaps matches TRBD1 (6 bases). Germline V gene sequence: CDR1 SGHVS, CDR2 FNYEAQ. Trimming cost V 9 bases and J 7 bases, with 12 bases left between them. The CDR3 sequence is 12 residues long.

The chain joins TRBV6-6 to TRBJ2-6; D is undetermined. Germline V gene lookup returns CDR1 MNHNY and CDR2 SVGAGI (reference sequence). V gave up 7 bases and J gave up 1 base, with 8 bases separating them. The CDR3 is made up of 14 amino acids. The CDR3: CASMTSSGANVLTF. The CDR3 DNA is TGTGCCAGCATGACGTCGTCTGGGGCCAACGTCCTGACTTTC.

The chain uses TRBV15 and TRBJ2-1; weak D call: TRBD1 (5 bases). The CDR3 contains 12 residues. The V and J ends lost 2 bases and 9 bases respectively, with 8 bases between them. CDR1 and CDR2 from the germline V gene are LNHNV and YYDKDF (reference sequence). The CDR3 spells CATSRPGAEQFF. DNA of the CDR3: TGTGCCACCAGCAGACCTGGGGCTGAGCAGTTCTTC.

The chain carries TRBV18 and TRBJ2-7; D is uncertain. The CDR3 is 13 amino acids. In germline, CDR1 is KGHSH, CDR2 LQKENI. V was cut by 3 bases and J by 0 bases, with 6 bases left in between. This CDR3 reads CASSPEGSYEQYF. The DNA for the CDR3 is TGTGCCAGCTCACCGGAAGGCTCCTACGAGCAGTACTTC.

J is TRBJ1-1 and V is TRBV7-9, with D hard to call. CDR1 and CDR2 (germline): SEHNR, FQNEAQ (reference sequence). V was pared by 1 base and J by 0 bases, with 0 bases between. The CDR3 has 12 residues. CDR3 sequence: CASSLVNTEAFF. Here the CDR3 DNA reads TGTGCCAGCAGCTTAGTGAACACTGAAGCTTTCTTT.

The V call is TRBV27, the J call TRBJ1-6; tentatively, D is TRBD1 (5 bases). Trimming pared 5 bases from V and 7 bases from J, leaving 15 bases between. From germline, CDR1 is MNHEY and CDR2 SMNVEV (reference sequence). CDR3 length: 15 residues. The CDR3 sequence: CASSPLGAGNSPLHF. CDR3 in DNA: TGTGCCAGCAGTCCCCTTGGGGCGGGAAATTCACCCCTCCACTTT.

This rearrangement joins TRBV28 to TRBJ2-7, with TRBD2 as a possible D gene (6 bases). The germline V and J ends were trimmed by 3 bases and 0 bases, with 9 bases remaining between them. The germline gives CDR1 MDHEN, CDR2 SYDVKM. This CDR3 comprises 14 residues. The CDR3 loop reads CASSLTGSSYEQYF. Here the CDR3 DNA reads TGTGCCAGCAGTTTGACCGGGAGCTCCTACGAGCAGTACTTC. Full variable domain (missing parts from reference TRBV28 and TRBJ2-7): DVKVTQSSRYLVKRTGEKVFLECVQDMDHENMFWYRQDPGLGLRLIYFSYDVKMKEKGDIPEGYSVSREKKERFSLILESASTNQTSMYLCASSLTGSSYEQYFGPGTRLTVT.